The 7 T cell receptor beta chains below all came from one sample that was sequenced in a study of vaccination and CD4 T cells after COVID-19. The sample's treatment: approximately 10-day PBMC culture with coronavirus spike peptide pools or control peptides (ViraFEST assay). An Oncomine TCR Beta short-read assay was used to sequence the DNA from cultured CD4+ T cells. TCRdb used MiXCR to reprocess the PCR reads, holding one entry per CDR3 protein. The sample includes roughly 15,000 distinct CDR3 sequences, 73% seen only once; the top ten take roughly 11%. Their antigens remain unidentified. The material sequenced was CD4+ T cells from blood, cultured in vitro. All receptors derive from a human donor who had recovered from COVID-19.

CDR3 sequence (DNA): TGTGCCAGCAGTCCCCTGGACAGGGGGATGGCGAACACTGAAGCTTTCTTT. Translation: CASSPLDRGMANTEAFF. The chain has TRBV27 and TRBJ1-1; 10 positions match TRBD1. CDR1 MNHEY and CDR2 SMNVEV come from the germline V gene (reference sequence). This CDR3 comprises 17 residues. J gave up 1 base and V 5 bases, and 10 bases lay outside the gene matches.

J is TRBJ1-2 and V is TRBV12-3 or TRBV12-4; TRBD1 agrees at 8 bases. The CDR3 totals 15 residues. V was clipped by 5 bases and J by 3 bases; unmatched bases: 8. This CDR3 is CASSRQGKGDYGYTF. The CDR3 DNA follows: TGTGCCAGCAGTCGACAGGGGAAGGGTGACTATGGCTACACCTTC.

This clonotype was seen only a few times. For the CDR3, the DNA is TGCAGTGCCAGGACTAGCGGGACTGCCGGGGAGCTGTTTTTT. Residues: CSARTSGTAGELFF. This chain links TRBV20-1 with TRBJ2-2, with TRBD2 matching 12 bases. The ends lost 6 bases at V and 6 bases at J; junction bases unmatched: 5. The CDR3 totals 14 residues. The germline CDR1 and CDR2 sequences are DFQATT and SNEGSKA (reference sequence).

Only a few counts were recorded for this clonotype. The V call is TRBV2, the J call TRBJ2-3, with D uncertain. CDR1 is SNHLY and CDR2 is FYNNEI in the germline V gene. V lost 9 bases and J 3 bases, leaving 7 bases between the germline ends. The CDR3 covers 11 residues. The CDR3 DNA reads as TGTGCCAGATTTAGGACAGATACGCAGTATTTT. Its protein is CARFRTDTQYF.

The count of this clonotype is one. The chain links TRBV28 to TRBJ2-5; the match to TRBD2 covers 7 bases. Germline trimming cut 6 bases from V and 8 bases from J; bases unmatched to any gene: 9. This CDR3 is built from 13 residues. Germline CDR1 MDHEN, CDR2 SYDVKM. Written as DNA, the CDR3 is TGTGCCAGCAGATTAGCGGGCAAAGGTACCCAGTACTTC. Amino acids: CASRLAGKGTQYF.

The DNA of the CDR3 is TGTGCCAGCGGTATTCCGGGGCACACTGAAGCTTTCTTT. This codes for CASGIPGHTEAFF. This chain connects TRBV27 to TRBJ1-1; maybe TRBD1 (5 bases). The CDR3 is made up of 13 amino acids. Looked up from germline, CDR1 is MNHEY and CDR2 is SMNVEV (reference sequence). V gave up 8 bases and J gave up 3 bases, with 13 bases separating them.

The rearrangement joins TRBV12-3 or TRBV12-4 to TRBJ1-5; the D is unclear. This CDR3 spans 15 amino acids. The V end was cut by 0 bases, the J end by 2 bases, with 8 bases between. CDR3 nucleotides: TGTGCCAGCAGTTTAGCGCGGAGGGGCAATCAGCCCCAGCATTTT. Its protein is CASSLARRGNQPQHF.